This T cell receptor beta chain was sequenced in a study of OX40 agonist ivuxolimab in advanced cancers. About the full investigation: Ivuxolimab was a fully human IgG2 agonistic monoclonal antibody targeting the costimulatory receptor OX40 (CD134). Of the approximately 50 dose-escalation patients, hepatocellular carcinoma was present in approximately 20, melanoma in approximately 15, renal cell carcinoma in 9 and head and neck cancer in 9. Intravenous ivuxolimab was administered to patients every 2 weeks at six dose levels: 0.01, 0.1, 0.3, 1.5, 3 and 10 mg/kg. A male proportion of roughly 80% and a mean age of 60 years, ranging from 23 to 79, were recorded for the dose-escalation cohort. Three dose-escalation patients achieved partial responses, one with hepatocellular carcinoma and two with cutaneous melanoma. Peripheral TCRbeta sequencing aimed to test whether ivuxolimab altered TCR sequence diversity and caused clonal T-cell expansion. Patients were allowed to have had prior anti-PD-1, anti-PD-L1 or anti-CTLA-4 therapy, and roughly 40% of the dose-escalation patients had previously received checkpoint inhibitors. The paper covers the monotherapy dose-escalation part of the phase I ivuxolimab trial, which included N of about 50 patients.

The trial excluded patients who had a history of autoimmune disease or who were on systemic immunosuppression. Peripheral blood for TCR sequencing was collected from all dose cohorts at baseline, on cycle 4 day 1, and on cycle 7 day 1. Samples came from an open-label, multicenter, first-in-human phase I dose-escalation trial of ivuxolimab. The trial enrolled adults with locally advanced or metastatic head and neck squamous cell, hepatocellular, melanoma or renal cell carcinoma. Before TCR sequencing, CD4+ T cells and CD8+ T cells were sorted from peripheral blood as separate populations. Genomic DNA was extracted from sorted cells for sequencing of the TCRbeta CDR3 region. The immunoSEQ Assay was used for sequencing of TCRbeta CDR3 regions. Here the immuneACCESS table is served through TCRdb, limited to in-frame sequences with V and J called. Missing clones are a known gap in these copies; in checked studies unresolved V genes cover under half, and the rest lacks a known reason. In all, the sample holds under 70,000 clones, and 86% of those were seen once. The ten largest account for about 1% of the sample.

Worth noting for this clone: Its antigen specificity is not known. Base qualities are missing; no much larger clone stands one base away.

Summary of the overall study and its limitations: At doses of 0.1 to 3.0 mg/kg, clonal expansion of both CD4+ and CD8+ T cells in blood was seen between baseline and week 6. Low levels of normalized T-cell clonal expansion were also shown by some nonresponding patients. In the 0.1-3.0 mg/kg groups, partial responders had among the lowest normalized peripheral clonal expansion, particularly in CD8+ T cells. After ivuxolimab, CD8+ T cells had more expanded clones than CD4+ T cells on average. Which antigens the clonally expanded peripheral T cells were specific for was not determined.

The CDR3 numbers 13 residues from cysteine through phenylalanine. This entry keeps only the CDR3 DNA: 39 bases, framed from base 1. Taken from the germline V gene, the CDR1 and CDR2 loops are SGHTA and FQGNSA. At the junction V is shortened by 2 bases and J by 6 bases, with 8 bases in between. This sequence originates from an adult with an advanced solid tumor such as melanoma, head and neck, liver or kidney cancer. Rearrangement joined TRBV7-2 to TRBJ1-5, with the D segment identity uncertain. The sequences come from CD4+ or CD8+ T cells sorted from blood, collected in a trial of the OX40 agonist ivuxolimab. CDR3 loop: CASSLRAFQPQHF. The bases are TGTGCCAGCAGCTTAAGGGCGTTTCAGCCCCAGCATTTT.